This T cell receptor (beta chain) was retrieved from a study of molecular identifiers for immune sequencing clone quantification. Study outcomes and limitations: Among 1 million or so naive cells, as was reported, spiked Jurkat TCR RNA from one cell was detectable.

Sorting was used to obtain naive CD8 T cells (CD8+CD4-CCR7+CD45RA+). Methods described previously, with TCR primers listed, were used for bulk TCR libraries. TCRdb reprocessed the PCR reads with MiXCR, giving one entry per CDR3 protein. The data show 400,000 to 600,000 distinct CDR3 sequences, with less than 30% seen just once and 0.7% to 0.9% held by the top ten. The CDR3 is 17 amino acids. Trimming removed 1 base from V and 3 bases from J; junction bases left unmatched: 12. Germline-derived CDR1 and CDR2 are LGHNA and YSLEER. Remarks on this clonotype: What it recognizes is unknown.

This chain connects TRBV4-3 to TRBJ2-7; 7 bases fit TRBD2. The receptor's source is a human donor in good health. Some libraries in this study had Jurkat cell RNA spiked in. Sequenced: naive CD8+ T cells from blood, with Jurkat cell RNA spiked in. The subset: FACS-sorted CD8+CD4-CCR7+CD45RA+ naive T cells. In DNA form, the CDR3 reads TGCGCCAGCAGCCAAGTTTTAGCGGGCGGGGGACGCTACGAGCAGTACTTC. Encoded protein: CASSQVLAGGGRYEQYF.